The T cell receptor beta chain described here comes from a study of T cell repertoires in cytomegalovirus infection (dated by TCRdb to about 2019). As for the study more broadly: The HLA type of each donor mattered for the analysis, because public TCR beta signatures pointed to carriage of CMV infection along with the matching HLA type. Here is what the overall study found, with its caveats: The ex vivo response was dominated by HLA-C-restricted CMV-specific TCR beta clonotypes, and the single most frequent clonotype in two of eight donors was supplied by these HLA-C-restricted clonotypes. In both this cohort and an independent roughly 360-donor cohort, the cumulative frequency of public TCR beta family members distinguished carriers of CMV infection plus the relevant HLA type.

As to this clonotype: Its antigen is not yet known. There are no base qualities to consult, and no much larger clone falls within one base.

CDR1 and CDR2 (MDHEN, SYDVKM) derive from the germline V gene. The CDR3 numbers 12 residues from cysteine through phenylalanine. The only DNA kept is the CDR3, 36 bases in frame from the first base. Between the V and J ends, shortened by 6 bases and 8 bases respectively, the junction contains 13 bases. This sample was sequenced with an Illumina HiSeq 1500. TCRdb ran its own pipeline on the public reads, namely fastp trimming at Q25 and MiXCR clone calling, and kept in-frame beta chains. Rows matching on CDR3 protein sequence are summarized as one entry with the most common DNA and genes. The sample table shows around 100,000 distinct CDR3 sequences, and approximately 15% are seen once. The ten largest clonotypes hold more than 7% of the sample.

Specimen: PBMCs. Recombination joined TRBV28 with TRBJ1-2; TRBD1 could be the D gene, as 6 bases match. This clonotype was obtained from a human donor in good health (CMV status not recorded). Some clones in this sample may be carry-over from other donors' samples. The nucleotide sequence is TGTGCCAGCAGGGTAGACAGGCACGGCTACACCTTC. It encodes CASRVDRHGYTF.